The present TCR beta chain was sequenced within a study of cytomegalovirus exposure and HLA in healthy donors. Study observations and caveats: First-cohort TCR clusters tended to co-occur in the 120 or so validation repertoires, a later analysis found. In vitro testing confirmed three CMV-associated chains as specific for CMV antigens. Cytomegalovirus-associated TCR beta chains were listed, numbering 150 to 200.

A remark on this clone: What it binds is unknown.

The table came from immunoSEQ multiplex PCR; TCRdb's copy has only in-frame clones and leaves some out. The sample has 200,000 or so clones, about four fifths seen once. The V segment lost 0 bases and the J segment 3 bases; nucleotides outside the gene matches: 3. CDR1 LNHNV and CDR2 YYDKDF come from the germline V gene (reference sequence). The CDR3 is 15 amino acids. The donors were part of the approximately 130-subject validation cohort, which stood apart from the 666-subject first cohort. The rearrangement links TRBV15 to TRBJ2-7; 9 positions agree with TRBD2. Sequenced input: PBMCs. This receptor was identified in a man aged 18 to 30 in good health and CMV-seropositive. The CDR3 coding sequence is TGTGCCACCAGCAGAGAGCAACTAGCGGGCTACGAGCAGTACTTC. Its protein is CATSREQLAGYEQYF.